This TCR beta chain was sequenced during a study of PD-1 blockade in classical Hodgkin lymphoma. Whole-study findings and limits: Newly diagnosed patients and complete responders had comparable diversity at baseline. Baseline TCR diversity was reportedly lower in newly diagnosed patients than in healthy donors. It was reported as lower still in relapsed/refractory patients.

Some clones are missing from TCRdb's copy, which holds only in-frame ones; the method was immunoSEQ multiplex PCR. The data hold about 15,000 clones, with around 86% observed a single time. Comments on this clone: As yet, its antigen is unknown.

Indicated time point: cycle 4 day 1 (C4D1), after five to seven weeks of nivolumab. Each patient relapsed following autologous stem cell transplantation, and prior brentuximab vedotin exposure differed. Thawed PBMCs were the source of CD8+ T cells, obtained through magnetic negative selection. The ends lost 0 bases at V and 7 bases at J; junction bases unmatched: 6. The CDR3 loop spans 16 amino acids. Germline loops: CDR1 SGDLS, CDR2 YYNGEE. The chain uses TRBV9 and TRBJ2-2; 10 bases align to TRBD2. The sample consisted of CD8+ T cells from blood, taken before the fourth cycle of nivolumab. The TCR originated in a human donor with classical Hodgkin lymphoma. CDR3 sequence: CASSVVSGRSNGELFF. The CDR3 DNA sequence: TGTGCCAGCAGCGTAGTTAGCGGGAGGTCGAACGGGGAGCTGTTTTTT.